The text below deals with one T cell receptor (beta chain). This clonotype was seen many times. No cognate antigen has been identified for it. No qualities accompany the bases; no much larger clone lies one base away. Stable Graves' hyperthyroidism was defined as the absence of progression to ophthalmopathy over 18 months of follow-up. Hyperthyroidism patients were newly diagnosed, had a disease duration of under 2 months, and were aged 18 to 65 years. Any patient with an uncontrolled infection, another autoimmune disease, pregnancy or lactation was excluded. Clinical symptoms, serum thyroxine and TRAb, thyroid ultrasound, and orbital computed tomography formed the basis for the diagnoses. PBMCs were separated from roughly 10 ml of fresh peripheral blood using Ficoll-Paque density gradient centrifugation. Total RNA was extracted with Trizol reagent, and quality was checked on an Agilent 2100 Bioanalyzer.

TCR beta CDR3 regions were amplified from RNA transcripts. For the first round of RT-PCR on the TCR CDR3, the HTBI primer set was used together with the Qiagen OneStep RT-PCR kit. Libraries were constructed in a second round of multiplex PCR, after which size selection and purification were carried out. Sequencing of the libraries was done on an Illumina HiSeq2000 using paired-end 100 bp reads. The original methods were these. SOAPnuke was used to process the raw data, removing reads that contained adapters or uncalled bases, had a mean Phred below 15, or lacked an exact match to the constant primer or identifier. High-quality paired reads were merged with COPE v1.2.5, and unique nucleotide sequences were defined as clonotypes. MiTCR v1.1 was used to align the clonotypes against IMGT TRBV, TRBD and TRBJ reference segments. The analysis was restricted to V-J combinations with a frequency above 0.0001, which together covered about 99% of the repertoires. A TCS score was defined as the ratio of F50 (clonal expansion) to E x V (chaos), with BLOSUM62-based TCRdist applied between CDR3 peptides within each V-J. Welch's t-statistics and random forest reduced 514 V-J features to about 12, which were used in a naive Bayes classifier (R e1071). Thyroid-blood repertoire similarity was quantified with the Morisita-Horn index. TCRdb passed the public sequencing reads through fastp at Q25 and MiXCR, retaining productive beta sequences. Each CDR3 protein appears once, grouped with its most common genes and DNA. The V and J calls here are based on TCRdb, not the publication. The sample has 600,000 to 800,000 distinct CDR3 sequences on record, 30% to 40% of them singletons. The leading ten clones occupy around 31% of the sample.

The data were taken from a study of T cells in Graves' hyperthyroidism and ophthalmopathy (dated by TCRdb to between 2018 and 2021). General notes on the study: Peripheral blood was collected at initial diagnosis, before any treatment. A discovery cohort of about a hundred patients, 43 with Graves' ophthalmopathy and about 58 with stable Graves' hyperthyroidism, was used to find distinguishing TCR V-J signatures. According to the paper, TCR Vbeta CDR3 sequencing was carried out on some 140 peripheral blood samples, which came from more than 40 ophthalmopathy, 80 or so hyperthyroidism and approximately 17 progressor patients. Thyroid tissue and blood T-cell repertoires from six Graves' hyperthyroidism patients were also compared in the study. For training and testing, the 80 to 100 patients in the discovery cohort were randomly divided in a 7:3 ratio. An independent validation cohort of some 18 hyperthyroidism patients and approximately 16 patients who later progressed to ophthalmopathy tested prospective prediction of ophthalmopathy. Following sampling, methimazole starting at 30 mg daily was given to hyperthyroidism patients, and high-dose intravenous methylprednisolone was given to ophthalmopathy patients.

Study-level results and caveats: Ophthalmopathy was separated from stable hyperthyroidism by a 13 V-J signature model, with 85% to 90% sensitivity and 81% to 82% specificity obtained in cross-validation and 80%/75% obtained in testing. Blood samples also contained most of the expanded thyroid clonotypes (frequency above 0.001), which suggests that blood repertoires may reflect thyroid immune responses. No statistical method was used to set the sample size in advance, and investigators knew the group allocation. In validation, progression to ophthalmopathy was predicted by the model with approximately 67% sensitivity and approximately 78% specificity, a median of around 6.5 months before onset.

This receptor was taken from a woman aged 35 to 49 with Graves' hyperthyroidism. The sample comprised blood.

The DNA reads TGCAGCGTTGTAATGAACACTGAAGCTTTCTTT. Its translation is CSVVMNTEAFF. The chain employs TRBV29-1 and TRBJ1-1; no confident D gene assignment can be made. The germline V gene provides CDR1 SQVTM and CDR2 ANQGSEA. V loses 4 bases, J loses 0 bases, and the germline ends lie 3 bases apart. From the cysteine up to the phenylalanine, the CDR3 has a length of 11 residues. The only DNA kept is the CDR3, 33 bases in frame from the first base.